This T cell receptor (beta chain) originates from a study of cytomegalovirus exposure and HLA in healthy donors. The overall study: Researchers found that roughly 77% of 398 genotyped donors fell within the Caucasian-associated ancestry cluster.

Findings and caveats of the study: Prior analysis indicated that the majority of TCR beta V segments exhibited productivity approximately 90% or approximately 30% of the time. Upon later analysis, TCR association rates were observed to vary by HLA locus, being highest for DRB1 and lowest for HLA-C. TCR beta V- and J-gene trimming was later associated with a missense DCLRE1C variant.

Primers: 60 Vbeta forward and 13 Jbeta reverse. Assay used: immunoSEQ multiplex PCR; TCRdb lists only in-frame clones, some missing. This sample has around 150,000 clones; around 67% occur once, and the top ten carry roughly 4%. Of note for this clone: Its antigen is as yet unknown.

This CDR3 is 12 amino acids long. The ends were cut back, 5 bases at V and 8 bases at J, with 10 bases in the middle. The V gene's germline CDR1 is MNHEY and CDR2 SVGAGI. This TCR was sampled from a woman between 18 and 29 years old in good health and CMV-seropositive. Sample: PBMCs. This sequence joins TRBV6-5 and TRBJ2-1; the D gene is possibly TRBD2 (5 bases). The CDR3 DNA reads TGTGCCAGCAGTCCCGAGGGTTATGAGCAGTTCTTC. Translating it yields CASSPEGYEQFF.